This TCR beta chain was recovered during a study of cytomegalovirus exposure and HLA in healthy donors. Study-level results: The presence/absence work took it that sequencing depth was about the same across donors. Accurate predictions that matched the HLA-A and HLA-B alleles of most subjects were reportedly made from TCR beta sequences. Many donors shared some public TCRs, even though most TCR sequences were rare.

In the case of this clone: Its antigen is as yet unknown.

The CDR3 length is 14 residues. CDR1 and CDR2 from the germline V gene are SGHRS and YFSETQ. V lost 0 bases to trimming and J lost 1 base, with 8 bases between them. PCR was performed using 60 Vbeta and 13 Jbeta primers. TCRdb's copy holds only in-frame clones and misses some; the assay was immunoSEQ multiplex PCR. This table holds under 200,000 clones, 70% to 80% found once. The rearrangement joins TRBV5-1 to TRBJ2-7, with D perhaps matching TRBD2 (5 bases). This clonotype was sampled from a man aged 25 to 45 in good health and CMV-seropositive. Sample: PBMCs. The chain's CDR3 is CASSLALESYEQYF. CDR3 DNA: TGCGCCAGCAGCTTGGCACTAGAGTCCTACGAGCAGTACTTC. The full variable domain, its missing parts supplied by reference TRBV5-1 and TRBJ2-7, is KAGVTQTPRYLIKTRGQQVTLSCSPISGHRSVSWYQQTPGQGLQFLFEYFSETQRNKGNFPGRFSGRQFSNSRSEMNVSTLELGDSALYLCASSLALESYEQYFGPGTRLTVT.